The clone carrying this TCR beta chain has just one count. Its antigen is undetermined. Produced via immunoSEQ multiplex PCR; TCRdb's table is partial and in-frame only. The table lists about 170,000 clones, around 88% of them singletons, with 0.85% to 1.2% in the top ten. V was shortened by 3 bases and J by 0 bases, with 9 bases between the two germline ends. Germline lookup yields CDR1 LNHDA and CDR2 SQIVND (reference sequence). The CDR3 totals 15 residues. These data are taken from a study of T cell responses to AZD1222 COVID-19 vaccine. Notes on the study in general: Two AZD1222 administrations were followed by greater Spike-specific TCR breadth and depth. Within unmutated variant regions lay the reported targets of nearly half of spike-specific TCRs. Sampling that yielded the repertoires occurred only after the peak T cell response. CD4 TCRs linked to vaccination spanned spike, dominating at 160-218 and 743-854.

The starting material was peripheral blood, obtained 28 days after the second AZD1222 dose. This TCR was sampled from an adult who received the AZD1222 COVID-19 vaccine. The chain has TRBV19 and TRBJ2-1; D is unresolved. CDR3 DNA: TGTGCCAGTAGTATGGGCCAGAGCTCCTACAATGAGCAGTTCTTC. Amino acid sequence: CASSMGQSSYNEQFF.